This T cell receptor beta chain was profiled in a study of blood T cell repertoires in COVID-19. Across the whole study: Samples representing acute and convalescent COVID-19 were sourced from the United States, Italy and Spain. From T cells, B-cell-depleted T cells, or PBMCs came the material, which was cDNA or gDNA.

Germline CDR1 and CDR2: SGHVS and FQNEAQ. CDR3 length equals 15 residues. J lost 6 bases, V lost 5 bases, and 13 bases had no gene match. Original processing methods: By means of reference gene primer amplification, nucleated cell counts were estimated. This table comes from immunoSEQ multiplex PCR, and its TCRdb copy is limited to in-frame clones, with some not included. V, J and clone size derive from that table, while D and trimming were established from the DNA sequence. The sample lists a few hundred thousand clones, around 84% seen once, with around 7.4% in the top ten. Assignment of participants to cohorts was predicated upon participant-reported clinical history.

Sequencing was done on a sample of PBMCs or T cells enriched from blood (not recorded which). The TCR sequence derives from a middle-aged woman with acute COVID-19. This chain joins TRBV7-8 and TRBJ2-7; TRBD2 matches 7 bases. CDR3 amino acids: CASSQTSPPSGEQYF. In DNA form, the CDR3 reads TGTGCCAGCAGCCAGACTAGCCCCCCTTCAGGCGAGCAGTACTTC.